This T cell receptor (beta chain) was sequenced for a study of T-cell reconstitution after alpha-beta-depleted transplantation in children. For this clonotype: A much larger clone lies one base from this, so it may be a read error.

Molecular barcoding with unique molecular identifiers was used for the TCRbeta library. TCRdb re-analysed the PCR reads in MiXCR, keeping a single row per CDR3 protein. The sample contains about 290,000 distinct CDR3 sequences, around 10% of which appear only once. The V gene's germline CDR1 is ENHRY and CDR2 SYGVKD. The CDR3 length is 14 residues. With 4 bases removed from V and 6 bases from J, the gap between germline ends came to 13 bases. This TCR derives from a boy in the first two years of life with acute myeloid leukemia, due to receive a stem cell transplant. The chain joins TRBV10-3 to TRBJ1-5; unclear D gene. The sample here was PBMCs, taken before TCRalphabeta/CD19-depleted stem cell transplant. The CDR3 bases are TGTGCCATCAGTGCGGAGGGTAGGGTTCAGCCCCAGCATTTT. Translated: CAISAEGRVQPQHF.